The rows below give T cell receptor beta chains drawn from one sample of a study of blood T cell repertoires in COVID-19. Clones were read by immunoSEQ multiplex PCR, and TCRdb kept only the in-frame ones, dropping some. Among around 130,000 clones listed, 75% to 90% were seen once. The specimen sequenced was PBMCs or T cells enriched from blood (not recorded which). These receptors all stem from a young man who had recovered from COVID-19. The CDR3 runs from the conserved cysteine through the conserved F or W. D genes are given only for firm matches. Size tells how often a clone was seen (once, few, many) or the class of an expanded clone, and some rows leave it out.

j_gene: TRBJ2-1; abundance: -; v_gene: TRBV5-1; d_gene: -; CDR3aa: CASSLGETTYVNEQFF; CDR3nt: TGCGCCAGCAGCTTGGGGGAGACTACATATGTGAATGAGCAGTTCTTC
j_gene: TRBJ1-1; abundance: -; v_gene: TRBV4-1; d_gene: -; CDR3aa: CASSPGNTEAFF; CDR3nt: TGCGCCAGCAGCCCAGGGAACACTGAAGCTTTCTTT
j_gene: TRBJ2-5; abundance: -; v_gene: TRBV24-1; d_gene: TRBD1; CDR3aa: CATSEGTGAQETQYF; CDR3nt: TGTGCCACCAGTGAAGGGACAGGGGCCCAAGAGACCCAGTACTTC
j_gene: TRBJ1-2; abundance: -; v_gene: TRBV4-1; d_gene: TRBD1; CDR3aa: CASSQTGTGGRTYYGYTF; CDR3nt: TGCGCCAGCAGCCAAACCGGGACAGGGGGCCGAACCTACTATGGCTACACCTTC
j_gene: TRBJ1-5; abundance: -; v_gene: TRBV7-8; d_gene: -; CDR3aa: CASSLAGYEGQPQHF; CDR3nt: TGTGCCAGCAGCTTGGCCGGGTACGAAGGTCAGCCCCAGCATTTT
j_gene: TRBJ2-1; abundance: -; v_gene: TRBV18; d_gene: -; CDR3aa: CASSPAGQPYIEQFF; CDR3nt: TGTGCCAGCTCACCAGCGGGACAGCCGTATATTGAGCAGTTCTTC
j_gene: TRBJ2-5; abundance: -; v_gene: TRBV3-1/TRBV3-2; d_gene: TRBD2; CDR3aa: CASSQDRGLAEQETQYF; CDR3nt: TGTGCCAGCAGCCAAGATAGAGGACTAGCGGAACAAGAGACCCAGTACTTC
j_gene: TRBJ2-3; abundance: -; v_gene: TRBV4-1; d_gene: -; CDR3aa: CASSQERRDFTDTQYF; CDR3nt: TGCGCCAGCAGCCAAGAAAGGCGGGATTTCACAGATACGCAGTATTTT
j_gene: TRBJ1-1; abundance: once; v_gene: TRBV5-1; d_gene: -; CDR3aa: CASSLARNTEAFF; CDR3nt: TGCGCCAGCAGCTTGGCCCGGAACACTGAAGCTTTCTTT
j_gene: TRBJ1-1; abundance: -; v_gene: TRBV6-2/TRBV6-3; d_gene: TRBD1; CDR3aa: CASSITGGAAEAFF; CDR3nt: TGTGCCAGCAGCATAACAGGGGGGGCTGCTGAAGCTTTCTTT
j_gene: TRBJ1-6; abundance: -; v_gene: TRBV28; d_gene: TRBD1; CDR3aa: CASRGDRKAFTLHF; CDR3nt: TGTGCCAGCAGAGGGGACAGGAAGGCGTTCACCCTCCACTTT
j_gene: TRBJ2-3; abundance: -; v_gene: TRBV9; d_gene: TRBD2; CDR3aa: CASSVGLSETSSTDTQYF; CDR3nt: TGTGCCAGCAGCGTGGGACTATCAGAAACCAGTAGCACAGATACGCAGTATTTT
j_gene: TRBJ2-1; abundance: -; v_gene: TRBV7-3; d_gene: TRBD2; CDR3aa: CASSPTSGRADEQFF; CDR3nt: TGTGCCAGTAGCCCAACTAGCGGGAGGGCCGATGAGCAGTTCTTC
j_gene: TRBJ1-2; abundance: -; v_gene: TRBV19; d_gene: TRBD1; CDR3aa: CASSLSWTGTADYGYTF; CDR3nt: TGTGCCAGTAGTCTTTCGTGGACCGGGACAGCCGACTATGGCTACACCTTC
j_gene: TRBJ1-2; abundance: -; v_gene: TRBV9; d_gene: TRBD1; CDR3aa: CASSSDQGDGYTF; CDR3nt: TGTGCCAGCAGCTCCGATCAGGGGGACGGCTACACCTTC
j_gene: TRBJ2-3; abundance: -; v_gene: TRBV11-2; d_gene: -; CDR3aa: CASSPPGVGTDTQYF; CDR3nt: TGTGCCAGCAGCCCCCCGGGTGTGGGCACAGATACGCAGTATTTT